A single sample is the source of the 18 T cell receptor beta chains below, sequenced in a study of blood T cell repertoires in COVID-19. Data came from immunoSEQ multiplex PCR; TCRdb stores just in-frame clones and leaves some out. Counted here are roughly 310,000 clones, around 87% occurring once; the ten biggest clones make up approximately 4%. The sequenced material came from peripheral blood. The source is a woman in her fifties or sixties with active or convalescent COVID-19.

The CDR3 DNA is TGTGCCTGGAGTATTACCAAGGGGGATGGCTACACCTTC. Amino acids: CAWSITKGDGYTF. V and J are TRBV30 and TRBJ1-2; D is possibly TRBD1 (6 bases). The CDR3 totals 13 residues. Trimming removed 2 bases at V and 6 bases at J, with 13 bases between. Germline values: CDR1 GTSNPN, CDR2 SVGIG (reference sequence).

This rearrangement joins TRBV5-1 to TRBJ1-2; no clear D gene. The CDR3 contains 14 residues. The germline gives CDR1 SGHRS, CDR2 YFSETQ. Trimming shortened V by 0 bases and J by 4 bases, and 10 bases separated the two germline ends. The CDR3 nucleotides read TGCGCCAGCAGCTTGGAAAGGCCTAGCTATGGCTACACCTTC. This gives the protein CASSLERPSYGYTF.

V gene TRBV19 combines with J gene TRBJ1-1, with 8 bases fitting TRBD1. Trimming at V came to 5 bases and at J to 3 bases, leaving 5 bases not matched to a gene. This CDR3 has 14 residues. In germline, CDR1 is LNHDA, CDR2 SQIVND (reference sequence). Written as DNA, the CDR3 is TGTGCCAGTAGTGCGACAGGGGTCGACACTGAAGCTTTCTTT. This encodes CASSATGVDTEAFF.

This chain links TRBV25-1 with TRBJ1-2; D remains ambiguous. The CDR3 consists of 14 residues. The V end was cut by 1 base, the J end by 8 bases, with 14 bases between. Germline CDR1 and CDR2: MGHDK and SYGVNS. DNA of the CDR3: TGTGCCAGCAGTGAATGGGAGACAATCCGGGGCTACACCTTC. Translated: CASSEWETIRGYTF.

The chain links TRBV6-1 to TRBJ1-4; 7 nucleotides line up with TRBD1. Trimming at V came to 4 bases and at J to 7 bases, leaving 9 bases not matched to a gene. Germline V gene sequence: CDR1 MNHNS, CDR2 SASEGT. The CDR3 is made up of 15 amino acids. The chain's CDR3 is CASSVAGTVTEKLFF. The CDR3 nucleotides read TGTGCCAGCAGTGTAGCCGGGACAGTTACTGAAAAACTGTTTTTT.

The rearrangement uses TRBV29-1 and TRBJ1-2; D gene ambiguous. Germline V CDR1 and CDR2: SQVTM, ANQGSEA. With 4 bases removed from V and 3 bases from J, the gap between germline ends came to 12 bases. The CDR3 extends over 13 amino acids. The DNA of the CDR3 is TGCAGCGTTGGACTCGGTCTGGACTATGGCTACACCTTC. Translation: CSVGLGLDYGYTF.

The chain carries TRBV9 and TRBJ1-3, with a possible D match to TRBD1 (5 bases). In germline, CDR1 is SGDLS, CDR2 YYNGEE. V shed 3 bases and J shed 0 bases, with 7 bases lying between them. The CDR3 spans 14 residues. CDR3 bases: TGTGCCAGCAGCGGACAGAGCTCTGGAAACACCATATATTTT. Translating it yields CASSGQSSGNTIYF.

This clone was detected once. This rearrangement joins TRBV7-2 to TRBJ2-7, with 9 positions matching TRBD1. The CDR3 totals 19 residues. Germline CDR1 is SGHTA and CDR2 is FQGNSA. V shed 3 bases, J shed 0 bases, and the junction held 15 bases outside the gene matches. The CDR3 loop is CASSLSQGAFGGSSYEQYF. The CDR3 DNA follows: TGTGCCAGCAGCTTGTCACAGGGGGCCTTTGGGGGAAGCTCCTACGAGCAGTACTTC.

The V call is TRBV18, the J call TRBJ2-5, with 7 bases fitting TRBD1. CDR3 length equals 15 residues. V was clipped by 4 bases and J by 5 bases; unmatched bases: 10. Germline V gene lookup returns CDR1 KGHSH and CDR2 LQKENI. The CDR3 loop is CASSREGGASETQYF. CDR3 nucleotides: TGTGCCAGCTCACGCGAAGGGGGCGCATCGGAGACCCAGTACTTC.

The chain uses TRBV28 and TRBJ2-5; maybe TRBD1 (6 bases). Per germline, CDR1 MDHEN and CDR2 SYDVKM. Trimming shortened V by 6 bases and J by 5 bases, and 16 bases separated the two germline ends. The CDR3 length is 14 residues. The chain's CDR3 is CASSWTVSKETQYF. CDR3 coding DNA: TGTGCCAGCAGCTGGACAGTTTCAAAGGAGACCCAGTACTTC.

The gene calls are TRBV30 and TRBJ2-2, with 8 bases aligning to TRBD1. The length of the CDR3 is 14 residues. CDR1 and CDR2 (germline): GTSNPN, SVGIG (reference sequence). After removal of 4 bases from V and 4 bases from J, the junction contained 5 bases not matched to a gene. The CDR3 spells CAWTQGASTGELFF. DNA of the CDR3: TGTGCCTGGACCCAGGGGGCCAGCACCGGGGAGCTGTTTTTT.

The rearrangement joins TRBV4-2 to TRBJ2-5; 8 bases match TRBD2. J was trimmed by 5 bases and V by 1 base; bases with no gene match: 12. Germline CDR1 and CDR2: LGHNA and YNFKEQ. CDR3 length equals 17 residues. The CDR3 region is CASSQATGLANVETQYF. CDR3 nucleotide sequence: TGTGCCAGCAGCCAAGCGACCGGACTAGCAAATGTCGAGACCCAGTACTTC.

The chain uses TRBV28 and TRBJ1-6; D possibly corresponds to TRBD1 (5 bases). V lost 7 bases to trimming and J lost 7 bases, with 11 bases between them. CDR3 size: 13 residues. Germline lookup yields CDR1 MDHEN and CDR2 SYDVKM. This CDR3 reads CASKGALNSPLHF. The CDR3 DNA sequence: TGTGCCAGCAAAGGGGCATTGAATTCACCCCTCCACTTT.

This sequence joins TRBV5-1 and TRBJ1-6, with D unclear. V dropped 5 bases and J dropped 10 bases, with 19 bases sitting between them. This CDR3 is built from 15 residues. Germline-derived CDR1 and CDR2 are SGHRS and YFSETQ. The CDR3: CASRGDGAIESPLHF. The DNA for the CDR3 is TGCGCCAGCAGGGGAGACGGAGCGATTGAGTCACCCCTCCACTTT.

The chain has TRBV27 and TRBJ1-5; D uncertain. The CDR3 loop spans 13 amino acids. Germline values: CDR1 MNHEY, CDR2 SMNVEV (reference sequence). V dropped 3 bases and J dropped 1 base, with 4 bases sitting between them. CDR3 protein: CASSFSSNQPQHF. DNA of the CDR3: TGTGCCAGCAGTTTCTCCAGCAATCAGCCCCAGCATTTT.

This clone was picked up one time. The chain has TRBV5-8 and TRBJ2-7; D possibly corresponds to TRBD1 (6 bases). Germline V CDR1 and CDR2: SGHTS, YDEGEE. V gave up 3 bases and J gave up 7 bases, with 8 bases separating them. The CDR3 loop spans 11 amino acids. CDR3 residues: CASSSGVEQYF. The CDR3 bases are TGTGCCAGCAGCTCAGGGGTAGAGCAGTACTTC.

In its sample, this clone was seen once. This CDR3 is CASSGTEGAGKTQYF. In DNA, the CDR3 is TGTGCCAGCAGTGGGACAGAGGGGGCAGGGAAGACCCAGTACTTC. The chain carries TRBV2 and TRBJ2-5; 7 bases align to TRBD1. Germline lookup yields CDR1 SNHLY and CDR2 FYNNEI. The CDR3 loop spans 15 amino acids. The V segment lost 4 bases and the J segment 6 bases; nucleotides outside the gene matches: 11.

V and J are TRBV25-1 and TRBJ2-1; D is possibly TRBD2 (5 bases). V lost 5 bases and J 4 bases, leaving 12 bases between the germline ends. The CDR3 totals 14 residues. Germline V gene sequence: CDR1 MGHDK, CDR2 SYGVNS. In nucleotides, the CDR3 is TGTGCCAGCAGTAAGCCGGGAACTTACAATGAGCAGTTCTTC. Amino acid sequence: CASSKPGTYNEQFF.